These 19 T cell receptor beta chains originate from one sample sequenced in a study of blood T cells in healthy people across ages. A J-beta primer mix and a sample-barcoded 5' primer were used in a second PCR of roughly 6 to 11 cycles. TCRdb re-called the 5' RACE reads through MiXCR, storing one row per CDR3 protein. The table has hundreds of thousands of distinct CDR3 sequences, around 24% seen once. These data were also filed under a second study, of T cells of mothers and their children.

Material: blood. The receptors were sampled from a boy aged 5-17 years in good health.

The CDR3 nucleotides read TGTGCCAGCAGTTTATCCGTTCGGCAGAGCTCCTACGAGCAGTACTTC. Amino acid sequence: CASSLSVRQSSYEQYF. J is TRBJ2-7 and V is TRBV27, with D hard to call. Germline CDR1 MNHEY, CDR2 SMNVEV (reference sequence). The germline V and J ends were trimmed by 0 bases and 0 bases, with 12 bases remaining between them. The CDR3 extends over 16 amino acids.

This clonotype was seen a few times. The V and J genes are TRBV4-1 and TRBJ2-1; the match to TRBD2 covers 7 bases. The V gene's germline CDR1 is MGHRA and CDR2 YSYEKL. The CDR3 length is 18 residues. Unmatched junction bases numbered 15, after V lost 0 bases and J lost 7 bases. CDR3 coding DNA: TGCGCCAGCAGCCAAGAAAGGGACCTAGCGGTCCCATCGAATGAGCAGTTCTTC. It translates to CASSQERDLAVPSNEQFF.

The chain is built from TRBV18 and TRBJ2-3; the match to TRBD1 covers 9 bases. Germline V gene sequence: CDR1 KGHSH, CDR2 LQKENI. The V segment lost 4 bases and the J segment 4 bases; nucleotides outside the gene matches: 9. This CDR3 is 16 amino acids long. This chain's CDR3 is CASSHNRGRGADTQYF. The CDR3 DNA reads as TGTGCCAGCTCACACAACAGGGGGCGAGGGGCAGATACGCAGTATTTT.

This chain joins TRBV4-3 and TRBJ2-5, with D uncertain. The tail of the sequence fits TRBJ2-1 better, so the J call may be wrong. The germline V gene has CDR1 LGHNA and CDR2 YSLEER. The CDR3 length is 13 residues. CDR3 in DNA: TGCGCCAGCAGCCAAGCTCCCGTCAATGAGCAGTTCTTC. It encodes CASSQAPVNEQFF.

This clonotype was counted a few times. The J gene is TRBJ1-2, the V gene TRBV29-1, with D maybe TRBD1 (5 bases). Trimming pared 4 bases from V and 5 bases from J, leaving 11 bases between. Per germline, CDR1 SQVTM and CDR2 ANQGSEA. The CDR3 covers 12 residues. The CDR3 loop reads CSVVDSPYGYTF. The CDR3 DNA reads TGCAGCGTTGTAGACAGCCCGTATGGCTACACCTTC.

This clonotype was detected a few times. This chain uses TRBV5-1 with TRBJ1-4; 7 bases are shared with TRBD1. Germline V CDR1 and CDR2: SGHRS, YFSETQ. With V trimmed by 0 bases and J by 3 bases, 2 bases remained unmatched. The CDR3 spans 15 residues. CDR3 DNA: TGCGCCAGCAGCTTGGGGGACAGCGCTAATGAAAAACTGTTTTTT. It yields the protein CASSLGDSANEKLFF.

The rearrangement uses TRBV14 and TRBJ2-4, with D tentatively TRBD2 (6 bases). Trimming shortened V by 0 bases and J by 4 bases, and 10 bases separated the two germline ends. Germline V gene lookup returns CDR1 SGHDN and CDR2 FVKESK. This CDR3 comprises 15 residues. CDR3 sequence (DNA): TGTGCCAGCAGCCAAGATCCTGGGACTAAAAACATTCAGTACTTC. It codes for CASSQDPGTKNIQYF.

About this clonotype: Just one base apart from a much larger clone, this may be a read error. V gene TRBV12-3 or TRBV12-4 combines with J gene TRBJ2-5; 7 bases are a match to TRBD1. CDR3 length: 14 residues. J gave up 4 bases and V 5 bases, and 7 bases lay outside the gene matches. This CDR3 reads CASSKQGNRETQYF. CDR3 coding DNA: TGTGCCAGCAGTAAACAGGGGAACCGAGAGACCCAGTACTTC.

The J gene is TRBJ1-1, the V gene TRBV25-1; D is unresolved. The germline gives CDR1 MGHDK, CDR2 SYGVNS. The CDR3 is made up of 15 amino acids. V was pared by 1 base and J by 4 bases, with 13 bases between. The DNA for the CDR3 is TGTGCCAGCAGTGAATCCACCGTGGACTTCACTGAAGCTTTCTTT. Translating it yields CASSESTVDFTEAFF.

The J gene is TRBJ2-3, the V gene TRBV28, with a possible D match to TRBD1 (6 bases). Germline CDR1 is MDHEN and CDR2 is SYDVKM. Trimming removed 6 bases at V and 2 bases at J, with 18 bases between. CDR3 length: 16 residues. The CDR3, as DNA: TGTGCCAGCAGGGACCTCGGGACATCCTACACAGATACGCAGTATTTT. Its protein product is CASRDLGTSYTDTQYF.

This clonotype has only one observation. The chain is built from TRBV7-2 and TRBJ2-5; 8 bases are a match to TRBD1. From germline, CDR1 is SGHTA and CDR2 FQGNSA. The CDR3 loop spans 13 amino acids. V lost 7 bases and J lost 1; bases outside the gene matches: 2. The CDR3 protein is CASTQGAQETQYF. CDR3 DNA: TGTGCCAGCACCCAGGGGGCCCAAGAGACCCAGTACTTC.

A remark on this clonotype: At one end the junction does not follow the germline gene, possibly because of a read error. The chain has TRBV7-9 and TRBJ2-1; D is undetermined. The CDR3 runs 15 residues. Germline V gene sequence: CDR1 SEHNR, CDR2 FQNEAQ (reference sequence). The CDR3 DNA sequence: TGTGCCAGACCCATGCGGCACCCTTCCTACAATGAGCAGCTCTTC. This encodes CARPMRHPSYNEQLF.

This clonotype was recorded at least ten times. The chain joins TRBV7-3 to TRBJ2-5; D might be TRBD1 or TRBD2, each matching 6 bases. Per the germline V gene, CDR1 is SGHTA and CDR2 is FQGTGA. The CDR3 length is 16 residues. V was trimmed by 2 bases and J by 2 bases, leaving 15 bases between them. Here the CDR3 reads CASSLGVGGRQETQYF. The DNA of the CDR3 is TGTGCCAGCAGCTTAGGCGTAGGGGGGCGGCAAGAGACCCAGTACTTC.

This clonotype has a handful of counts. This chain links TRBV20-1 with TRBJ2-7, with 11 bases that match TRBD2. Germline lookup yields CDR1 DFQATT and CDR2 SNEGSKA (reference sequence). J was trimmed by 4 bases and V by 4 bases; bases with no gene match: 9. The CDR3 sequence is 15 residues long. CDR3 sequence: CSAMIAGGPNYEQYF. DNA for the CDR3: TGCAGTGCTATGATAGCGGGAGGGCCAAATTACGAGCAGTACTTC.

The genes are TRBV4-3 and TRBJ2-3, with TRBD2 matching over 12 bases. V was pared by 0 bases and J by 3 bases, with 4 bases of the junction left unmatched. The CDR3 extends over 17 amino acids. Germline V gene data show CDR1 as LGHNA and CDR2 as YSLEER. For the CDR3, the DNA is TGCGCCAGCAGCCAAGATCTAGCGGGGGGGTTTACAGATACGCAGTATTTT. It encodes CASSQDLAGGFTDTQYF.

The V call is TRBV20-1, the J call TRBJ1-1; 7 bases fit TRBD1. The germline gives CDR1 DFQATT, CDR2 SNEGSKA (reference sequence). This CDR3 is 16 amino acids long. Trimming at V came to 3 bases and at J to 4 bases, leaving 14 bases not matched to a gene. The CDR3 DNA reads as TGCAGTGCTAGTCTGCAGGGGGTTGAAAGCGCCACTGAAGCTTTCTTT. Amino acid sequence: CSASLQGVESATEAFF.

There are a few counts of this clonotype. V and J are TRBV12-3 or TRBV12-4 and TRBJ2-5; 8 bases match TRBD2. The CDR3 is 15 amino acids. Trimming cost V 5 bases and J 5 bases; bases outside gene matches: 10. The CDR3 DNA is TGTGCCAGCAGTGTCGCGGGAGGAGCCATCGAGACCCAGTACTTC. Encoded protein: CASSVAGGAIETQYF.

V usage is TRBV5-1 and J usage is TRBJ2-2; TRBD2 aligns across 13 bases. V shed 4 bases and J 5 bases; nucleotides not matched to a gene: 2. The germline CDR1 and CDR2 sequences are SGHRS and YFSETQ. This CDR3 region has 15 residues. The CDR3 loop reads CASSLTSGGTGELFF. The CDR3 region has the DNA TGCGCCAGCAGCCTGACTAGCGGGGGGACCGGGGAGCTGTTTTTT.

This clonotype was detected only a few times. V and J are TRBV29-1 and TRBJ1-1; tentatively, D is TRBD1 (5 bases). The CDR3 contains 11 residues. The V gene's germline CDR1 is SQVTM and CDR2 ANQGSEA. Trimming took 5 bases from V and 4 from J, leaving 8 bases between them. CDR3 nucleotide sequence: TGCAGCGTTCAGGGTATCACTGAAGCTTTCTTT. Amino acid sequence: CSVQGITEAFF.